This is a list of T cell receptor beta chains from one sample in a study of T cell repertoires in cytomegalovirus infection. In TCRdb, the reads were re-called with MiXCR into one record per CDR3 protein. The repertoire holds some 350,000 distinct CDR3 sequences, with around 18% as singletons. The sequenced material came from PBMCs. The source is a human donor in good health (CMV status not recorded). Some clones in this sample may be carry-over from other donors' samples. CDR3s leave out the opening cysteine and the closing phenylalanine or tryptophan. Fields, in order: clone size, V gene, CDR3 protein. Expanded clones are given a class, and other clones once, few, many or no size at all.

- | TRBV6-5 | ASRQKPSGRAYEQY
few | TRBV19 | ASSTQGKAF
- | TRBV12-3/TRBV12-4 | ASRGGDYNEQF
- | TRBV12-3/TRBV12-4 | ASSPSVSSYNEQF
- | TRBV7-2 | ASSLVGGNTGELF
few | TRBV19 | ASSILFYNEQF
- | TRBV6-6 | ASRTSIDYEQY
many | TRBV25-1 | ASSEFSQETQY
many | TRBV7-8 | ASSSRRLSGYTDTQY
many | TRBV10-3 | AISESTGDRVLNEQF
few | TRBV12-3/TRBV12-4 | ASRRAGTGANVLT
- | TRBV6-8 | ASSYDGDTNTEAF
- | TRBV7-9 | ASSLTSVFEQY
few | TRBV19 | ASSFRVSGYEQY
- | TRBV14 | ASSQGSGDSYNEQF
- | TRBV11-2 | ASSFTPNTEAF
few | TRBV28 | ASSPHHIFNSSMNTEAF
many | TRBV28 | ASSRESYNSPLH
few | TRBV7-2 | ASRSWAGGPYNEQF
many | TRBV7-8 | ASSLGLGGRKNIQY
many | TRBV12-3/TRBV12-4 | ASRVTYTDTQY
few | TRBV7-2 | ASSRDLLQPQH
- | TRBV6-1 | ASSVGTEDYGYT
few | TRBV2 | ASSADTVTGELF
few | TRBV27 | ASSPVGQPWNMNTEAF
- | TRBV11-2 | ASTFSGGQSLEAF
many | TRBV5-1 | ASSPDRMNTEAF
few | TRBV7-2 | ASSFSGEQSNEQF
many | TRBV7-9 | ASSSRQGLNEKLF
many | TRBV7-6 | ASSSMGQGGYGYT
- | TRBV28 | ASSSPGTANEKLF
- | TRBV28 | ASSYGGASTDTQY
- | TRBV5-1 | ASSLQGRSTDTQY
few | TRBV5-4 | ASSLDRWELVNEQF